This TCR beta chain was identified during a study of T cell changes during pregnancy in multiple sclerosis. The table came from immunoSEQ multiplex PCR; TCRdb's copy has only in-frame clones and leaves some out. Here the sample spans about 70,000 clones, 85% to 95% being singletons. The V gene's germline CDR1 is SGHNT and CDR2 YENEEA. This CDR3 comprises 15 residues. V was clipped by 5 bases and J by 3 bases; unmatched bases: 9. The origin of this receptor is a female donor in good health, enrolled as a control in a pregnancy study. The chain employs TRBV11-3 and TRBJ1-1, with TRBD1 matching over 7 bases. The sample in question was CD8+ T cells from peripheral blood mononuclear cells, obtained in the third trimester of pregnancy. The CDR3 spells CASSPRQGEDTEAFF. In DNA form, the CDR3 reads TGTGCCAGCAGCCCCCGACAGGGAGAGGACACTGAAGCTTTCTTT.